This T cell receptor (beta chain) was recorded in a study of blood T cell repertoires in COVID-19. On the study more broadly: Donors in the United States, Italy and Spain gave samples during acute or convalescent COVID-19. T cells, B-cell-depleted T cells, or PBMCs supplied cDNA or gDNA.

CDR3 size: 15 residues. The V gene's germline CDR1 is LGHDT and CDR2 YNNKEL (reference sequence). The ends lost 6 bases at V and 0 bases at J; junction bases unmatched: 5. Participant age was roughly 18 to 100 years, and participants resided in 25 or so US areas. Measured with immunoSEQ multiplex PCR; TCRdb has only the in-frame clones, and not every one. Altogether around 200,000 clones are present, approximately 90% being singletons, with the ten largest covering about 4%. The sequence came from a woman aged 40-49 years with acute COVID-19. The gene calls are TRBV3-1 (or the pseudogene TRBV3-2) and TRBJ2-5; TRBD1 agrees at 9 bases. The specimen sequenced was PBMCs or T cells enriched from blood (not recorded which). The CDR3 protein is CASRGTGQHQETQYF. CDR3 DNA sequence: TGTGCCAGCAGGGGGACAGGGCAACACCAAGAGACCCAGTACTTC.